Listed here is a single T cell receptor (beta chain). Under the authors' procedure: By means of reference gene primer amplification, nucleated cell counts were estimated. Here immunoSEQ multiplex PCR was the method, and the copy in TCRdb shows in-frame clones only, minus some. V, J and clone size were drawn from that table, and D and trimming were deduced from the DNA. The sample holds 90,000 or so clones; around 90% are singletons and the top ten take about 4.9%. Patients in Seattle were enrolled during active infection, then followed longitudinally. This record belongs to a study of blood T cell repertoires in COVID-19. Study in general: Sites across the United States, Italy and Spain contributed samples from acute and convalescent COVID-19.

The sequence came from a man in his fifties or sixties with COVID-19, enrolled during active disease. What was sequenced was peripheral blood.

The CDR3 DNA follows: TGCGCCAGCAGCCAACAGGGGGCAGGTGAAAAACTGTTTTTT. Its translation is CASSQQGAGEKLFF. V is TRBV4-3 and J is TRBJ1-4, with 8 bases aligning to TRBD1. Germline CDR1 and CDR2: LGHNA and YSLEER. The CDR3 covers 14 residues. J was trimmed by 7 bases and V by 2 bases; bases with no gene match: 3.